A selection of T cell receptor beta chains follows, all from one sample in a study of beta chain features in type 1 diabetes. The data were produced by immunoSEQ multiplex PCR, yet TCRdb's version contains in-frame clones alone and is incomplete. The repertoire includes 250,000 to 400,000 clones, approximately 14% of them detected once, and under 8.5% sits in the top ten. The sequenced material came from central memory CD4+ T cells from blood. Source of these receptors: a man younger than 40 in good health. CDR3s include the opening cysteine and the closing phenylalanine or tryptophan. A D gene is named only where the DNA matches it firmly. Clone size is not always given. Where it is, it says once, few, many or a class for expanded clones.

>TRBD2|TRBV7-2|TRBJ2-1|few|18
TGTGCCAGCAGCTTACATTCTAGCGGGGGCCCAGGAAACAATGAGCAGTTCTTC
CASSLHSSGGPGNNEQFF
>TRBD2|TRBV30|TRBJ2-3|.|15
TGTGCCTGGAGTGTTGGGTGGGAGGGCGCAGATACGCAGTATTTT
CAWSVGWEGADTQYF
>TRBD2|TRBV7-3|TRBJ2-2|.|16
TGTGCCAGCAGCTTGGAAGCGGGAGGGCCTTCGGGGGAGCTGTTTTTT
CASSLEAGGPSGELFF
>TRBD2|TRBV12-5|TRBJ2-3|many|15
TGTGCTAGTGGAACTAGCGGGGGGTGGACAGATACGCAGTATTTT
CASGTSGGWTDTQYF
>.|TRBV5-4|TRBJ1-5|.|13
TGTGCCAGCAGCTTACGGGGGCAGCAGCCCCAGCATTTT
CASSLRGQQPQHF
>.|TRBV12-5|TRBJ2-5|many|14
TGTGCTAGTGGTTTGGGCGCACAGCAGGAGACCCAGTACTTC
CASGLGAQQETQYF
>.|TRBV5-1|TRBJ2-3|.|12
TGCGCCAGCAGCCAGACCACAGATACGCAGTATTTT
CASSQTTDTQYF
>TRBD2|TRBV7-8|TRBJ2-3|few|16
TGTGCCAGCAGCCCGGGCGGCGGGGGGGCTGGAGATACGCAGTATTTT
CASSPGGGGAGDTQYF
>.|TRBV10-3|TRBJ2-1|many|15
TGTGCCATCAGTAGCGGGACAGGCTCCTACAATGAGCAGTTCTTC
CAISSGTGSYNEQFF
>.|TRBV14|TRBJ1-1|.|13
TGTGCCAGCAGTCTATCCATGAACACTGAAGCTTTCTTT
CASSLSMNTEAFF
>TRBD2|TRBV6-1|TRBJ2-1|.|15
TGTGCCTCTCTAGCGGGAGGGAGGGTGTACAATGAGCAGTTCTTC
CASLAGGRVYNEQFF
>.|TRBV2|TRBJ1-4|.|14
TGTGCCAGTCTTAGACAGGAACTTAATGAAAAACTGTTTTTT
CASLRQELNEKLFF
>.|TRBV7-9|TRBJ1-1|many|14
TGTGCCAGCAGCTTGGGGAGGTTGAACACTGAAGCTTTCTTT
CASSLGRLNTEAFF
>.|TRBV20-1|TRBJ2-7|few|9
TGCAGCGAACTTTTCCAGCAGTACTTC
CSELFQQYF
>.|TRBV6-6|TRBJ2-7|few|13
TGTGCCAGCAACCCTCAGGGGTACTACGAGCAGTACTTC
CASNPQGYYEQYF
>.|TRBV7-9|TRBJ1-4|.|15
TGTGCCAGCAGCCCTTACCACGGGGTTAATGAAAAACTGTTTTTT
CASSPYHGVNEKLFF
>.|TRBV5-4|TRBJ2-6|.|15
TGTGCCAGCAGCTTGTTCGGGGTTGGGGCCAACGTCCTGACTTTC
CASSLFGVGANVLTF
>.|TRBV5-6|TRBJ1-5|many|12
TGTGCCAGCAGCTTGGGTGAACAGCCCCAGCATTTT
CASSLGEQPQHF
>.|TRBV13|TRBJ2-5|.|12
TGTGCCAGCAGTGAAGCCGCGGGGACCCAGTACTTC
CASSEAAGTQYF
>.|TRBV25-1|TRBJ2-5|few|13
TGTGCCAGCAGTGAAATACAGGGCGGGACCCAGTACTTC
CASSEIQGGTQYF
>TRBD2|TRBV29-1|TRBJ2-3|.|14
TGCAGCGTCGCTAGCGGGAGGTCAGCGGATACGCAGTATTTT
CSVASGRSADTQYF
>TRBD1|TRBV5-1|TRBJ1-2|.|13
TGCGCCAGCAGTCACAGGGACAGGGATGGCTACACCTTC
CASSHRDRDGYTF
>.|TRBV6-5|TRBJ2-3|few|15
TGTGCCAGCAGTTACGGACAGTCGTTTACAGATACGCAGTATTTT
CASSYGQSFTDTQYF
>TRBD1|TRBV18|TRBJ1-4|.|14
TGTGCCAGCTCACCACGGCAGGGGGAGGAAAAACTGTTTTTT
CASSPRQGEEKLFF
>.|TRBV6-1|TRBJ2-5|few|15
TGTGCCAGCAAGGGTCCTAACGTCCAGAGGGAGACCCAGTACTTC
CASKGPNVQRETQYF
>.|TRBV18|TRBJ1-6|few|14
TGTGCCAGCTCAACACAGGGCCCTAGGGCACCCCTCCACTTT
CASSTQGPRAPLHF
>TRBD1|TRBV19|TRBJ2-1|many|14
TGTGCCAGTAGGCCGGGACAGGGATACAATGAGCAGTTCTTC
CASRPGQGYNEQFF
>.|TRBV5-6|TRBJ1-1|.|14
TGTGCCAGCAGCTGGGGACAAGAGAACACTGAAGCTTTCTTT
CASSWGQENTEAFF
>TRBD2|TRBV7-7|TRBJ2-5|.|13
TGTGCCAGCAGTTTGGCGGGAGTGGAGACCCAGTACTTC
CASSLAGVETQYF
>.|TRBV19|TRBJ2-4|.|16
TGTGCCAGTAGTATAGATCGACGCTTAGCCAAAAACATTCAGTACTTC
CASSIDRRLAKNIQYF
>.|TRBV6-1|TRBJ2-2|few|11
TGTGCCAGCAAGAGGGCCGGGGAGCTGTTTTTT
CASKRAGELFF
>.|TRBV7-9|TRBJ1-6|.|12
TGTGCCAGCAGCGACCAGAATTCACCCCTCCACTTT
CASSDQNSPLHF
>TRBD1|TRBV6-5|TRBJ1-5|few|14
TGTGCCAGCAGTGCCGGGACAGGACATCAGCCCCAGCATTTT
CASSAGTGHQPQHF
>TRBD1|TRBV27|TRBJ1-1|few|14
TGTGCCAGCAGTTTGGCAGGGGGCGTCACTGAAGCTTTCTTT
CASSLAGGVTEAFF
>TRBD1|TRBV19|TRBJ2-7|.|14
TGTGCCAGTAGAGACAGGGGGGATTCCTACGAGCAGTACTTC
CASRDRGDSYEQYF
>TRBD2|TRBV7-7|TRBJ2-5|once|15
TGTGCCAGCAGCCAAGGTAGCGGGAGGTATGAGACCCAGTACTTC
CASSQGSGRYETQYF